Included here is one T cell receptor (beta chain) sequence, with context. The antigen remains undetermined. This sample is drawn from a study of T cell responses to AZD1222 COVID-19 vaccine. General study findings and limits: It was only after the peak T cell response that any repertoires were sampled.

The repertoire was sequenced with immunoSEQ multiplex PCR; TCRdb's copy has only in-frame clones and lacks some. The repertoire holds some 130,000 clones, with about 90% as singletons. This receptor was obtained from an adult in good health. The sequenced sample was peripheral blood, obtained on day 0 of AZD1222 vaccination.

The CDR3 DNA is TGTGCCAGCAGCTTGGACAGGGACACTGAAGCTTTCTTT. This translates into CASSLDRDTEAFF. The genes are TRBV5-6 and TRBJ1-1; TRBD1 is a possible D gene (6 bases). The CDR3 extends over 13 amino acids. Germline V CDR1 and CDR2: SGHDT, YYEEEE. The V end was cut by 0 bases, the J end by 3 bases, with 6 bases between.